The entry below gives a single T cell receptor (beta chain) sequence along with its context. Original analysis: Researchers report that nucleated cell counts were estimated from reference gene primer amplification. The method was immunoSEQ multiplex PCR; TCRdb's version includes in-frame clones alone and lacks a portion of them. V, J and clone size reflect that table, while D and trimming were determined from the DNA. The sample carries 150,000 to 250,000 clones, 94% recorded once. The sample comes from a study of blood T cell repertoires in COVID-19. About the research overall: Samples representing acute and convalescent COVID-19 were sourced from the United States, Italy and Spain.

The CDR3 has 15 residues. With V trimmed by 6 bases and J by 0 bases, 8 bases remained unmatched. In germline, CDR1 is MNHEY, CDR2 SVGEGT. The gene calls are TRBV6-2 or TRBV6-3 and TRBJ2-7; 7 nucleotides agree with TRBD1. The sequenced sample consisted of peripheral blood. The receptor's source is a man between 25 and 39 years old with COVID-19, enrolled during active disease. This chain's CDR3 is CASSLTGLASYEQYF. DNA of the CDR3: TGTGCCAGCAGCCTGACAGGGTTGGCCTCCTACGAGCAGTACTTC.